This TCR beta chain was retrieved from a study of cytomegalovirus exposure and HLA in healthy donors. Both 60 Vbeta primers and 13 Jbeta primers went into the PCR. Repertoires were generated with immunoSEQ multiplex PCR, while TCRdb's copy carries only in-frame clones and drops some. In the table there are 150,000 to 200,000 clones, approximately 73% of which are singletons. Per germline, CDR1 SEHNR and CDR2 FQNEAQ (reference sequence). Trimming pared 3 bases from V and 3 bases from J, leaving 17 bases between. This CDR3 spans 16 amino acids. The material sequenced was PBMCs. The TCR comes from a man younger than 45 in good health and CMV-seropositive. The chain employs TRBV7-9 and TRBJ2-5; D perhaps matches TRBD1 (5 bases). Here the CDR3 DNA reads TGTGCCAGCAGCTTCACTCGCCAGGGCTCTAAAGAGACCCAGTACTTC. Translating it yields CASSFTRQGSKETQYF.